This T cell receptor (beta chain) was documented in a study of T cells after yellow fever vaccination. Findings and caveats of the study: It was a weaker secondary response, yet one that peaked faster, at day 5 versus 15.

Synthesis of TCR cDNA relied on 5'RACE template switching, which attached a universal primer site and UMIs. TCRdb re-called the 5' RACE reads with MiXCR, one entry per CDR3 protein. The sample lists about 260,000 distinct CDR3 sequences, 10% to 15% occurring once. Turning to this clonotype: Its antigen is unidentified.

This CDR3 region has 14 residues. Per germline, CDR1 MDHEN and CDR2 SYDVKM. V gave up 7 bases and J gave up 6 bases, with 18 bases separating them. This receptor was obtained from a man younger than 40 who received the YFV17D yellow fever vaccine. This sample comprised CD4+ T cells sorted from PBMCs, obtained 45 days after the yellow fever booster vaccination. V is TRBV28 and J is TRBJ1-1; D remains unclear. CDR3 sequence: CASKSSISTAEAFF. In DNA form, the CDR3 reads TGTGCCAGCAAAAGCAGCATCAGCACGGCTGAAGCTTTCTTT. The variable domain in full, completed from reference TRBV28 and TRBJ1-1, reads DVKVTQSSRYLVKRTGEKVFLECVQDMDHENMFWYRQDPGLGLRLIYFSYDVKMKEKGDIPEGYSVSREKKERFSLILESASTNQTSMYLCASKSSISTAEAFFGQGTRLTVV.